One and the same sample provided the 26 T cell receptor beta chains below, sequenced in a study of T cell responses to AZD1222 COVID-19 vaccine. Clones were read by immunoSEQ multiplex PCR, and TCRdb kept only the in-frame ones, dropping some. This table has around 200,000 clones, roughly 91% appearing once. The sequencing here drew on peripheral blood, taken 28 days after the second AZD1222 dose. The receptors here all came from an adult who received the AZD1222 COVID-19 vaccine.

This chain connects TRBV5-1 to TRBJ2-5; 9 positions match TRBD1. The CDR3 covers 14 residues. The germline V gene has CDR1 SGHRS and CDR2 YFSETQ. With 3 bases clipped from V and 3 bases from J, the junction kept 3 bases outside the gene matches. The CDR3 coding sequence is TGCGCCAGCAGCTCGGGGACAGGGAAAGAGACCCAGTACTTC. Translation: CASSSGTGKETQYF.

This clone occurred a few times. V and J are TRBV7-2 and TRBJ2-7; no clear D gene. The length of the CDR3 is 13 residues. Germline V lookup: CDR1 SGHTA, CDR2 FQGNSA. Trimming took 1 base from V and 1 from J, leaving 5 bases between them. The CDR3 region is CASSLGRSYEQYF. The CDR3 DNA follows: TGTGCCAGCAGCTTAGGACGGTCCTACGAGCAGTACTTC.

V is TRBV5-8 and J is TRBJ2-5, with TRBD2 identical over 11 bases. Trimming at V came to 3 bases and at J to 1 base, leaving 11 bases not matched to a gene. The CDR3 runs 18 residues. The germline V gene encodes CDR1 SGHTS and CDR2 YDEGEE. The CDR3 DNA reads TGTGCCAGCAGCTACCCGGGGGGGACTAGCGGCTCCCAAGAGACCCAGTACTTC. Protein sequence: CASSYPGGTSGSQETQYF. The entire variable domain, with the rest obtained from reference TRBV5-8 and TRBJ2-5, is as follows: EAGVTQSPTHLIKTRGQQATLRCSPISGHTSVYWYQQALGLGLQFLLWYDEGEERNRGNFPPRFSGRQFPNYSSELNVNALELEDSALYLCASSYPGGTSGSQETQYFGPGTRLLVL.

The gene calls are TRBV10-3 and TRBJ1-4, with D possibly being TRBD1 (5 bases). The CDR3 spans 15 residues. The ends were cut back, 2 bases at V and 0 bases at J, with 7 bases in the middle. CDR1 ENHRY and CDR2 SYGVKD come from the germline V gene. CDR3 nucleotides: TGTGCCATCAGTGAGAGGGGTACAACTAATGAAAAACTGTTTTTT. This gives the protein CAISERGTTNEKLFF.

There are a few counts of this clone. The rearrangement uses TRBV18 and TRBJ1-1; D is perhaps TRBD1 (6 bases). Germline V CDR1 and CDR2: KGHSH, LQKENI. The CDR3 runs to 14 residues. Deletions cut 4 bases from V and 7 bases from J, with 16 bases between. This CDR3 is CASSRQDGSFEAFF. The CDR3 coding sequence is TGTGCCAGCTCACGACAGGACGGGAGCTTTGAAGCTTTCTTT. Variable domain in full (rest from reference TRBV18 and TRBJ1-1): NAGVMQNPRHLVRRRGQEARLRCSPMKGHSHVYWYRQLPEEGLKFMVYLQKENIIDESGMPKERFSAEFPKEGPSILRIQQVVRGDSAAYFCASSRQDGSFEAFFGQGTRLTVV.

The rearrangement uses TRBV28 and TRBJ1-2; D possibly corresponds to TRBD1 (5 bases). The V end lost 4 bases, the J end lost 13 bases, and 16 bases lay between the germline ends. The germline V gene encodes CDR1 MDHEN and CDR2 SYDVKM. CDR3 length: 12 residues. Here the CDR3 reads CASSSRTDTSTF. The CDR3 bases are TGTGCCAGCAGTTCTCGGACGGACACAAGCACCTTC.

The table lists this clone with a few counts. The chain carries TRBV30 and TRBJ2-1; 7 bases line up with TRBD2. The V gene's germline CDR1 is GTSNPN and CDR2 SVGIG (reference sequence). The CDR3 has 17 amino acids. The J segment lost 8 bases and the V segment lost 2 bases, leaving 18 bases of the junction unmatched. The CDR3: CAWSRGLGLDSSDEQFF. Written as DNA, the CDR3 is TGTGCCTGGAGTAGAGGGCTAGGACTAGACAGTAGCGATGAGCAGTTCTTC.

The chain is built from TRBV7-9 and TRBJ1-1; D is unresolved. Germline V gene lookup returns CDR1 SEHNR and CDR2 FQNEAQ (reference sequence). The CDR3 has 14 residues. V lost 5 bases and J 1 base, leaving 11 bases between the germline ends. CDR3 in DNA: TGTGCCAGCAGCCCAGCTCGAGGGAACACTGAAGCTTTCTTT. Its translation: CASSPARGNTEAFF.

The CDR3, as DNA: TGTGCCAGCAAACTGACAGTTACCTCTGGAAACACCATATATTTT. Protein: CASKLTVTSGNTIYF. This chain joins TRBV6-5 and TRBJ1-3, with TRBD1 as a possible D gene (5 bases). This CDR3 spans 15 amino acids. Trimming stripped 7 bases from V and 0 bases from J, with 13 bases between. The germline CDR1 and CDR2 sequences are MNHEY and SVGAGI.

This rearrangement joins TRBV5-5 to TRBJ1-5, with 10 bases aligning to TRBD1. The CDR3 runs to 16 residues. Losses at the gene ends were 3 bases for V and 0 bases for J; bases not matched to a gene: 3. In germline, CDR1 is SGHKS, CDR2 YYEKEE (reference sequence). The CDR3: CASSSGQGVSNQPQHF. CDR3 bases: TGTGCCAGCAGCTCAGGACAGGGGGTTAGCAATCAGCCCCAGCATTTT.

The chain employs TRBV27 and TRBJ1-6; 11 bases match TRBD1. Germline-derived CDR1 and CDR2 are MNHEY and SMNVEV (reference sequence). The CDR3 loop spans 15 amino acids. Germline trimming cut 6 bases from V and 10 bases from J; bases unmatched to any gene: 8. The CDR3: CASSRDRGVGSPLHF. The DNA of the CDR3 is TGTGCCAGCAGCAGGGACAGGGGGGTAGGGTCACCCCTCCACTTT.

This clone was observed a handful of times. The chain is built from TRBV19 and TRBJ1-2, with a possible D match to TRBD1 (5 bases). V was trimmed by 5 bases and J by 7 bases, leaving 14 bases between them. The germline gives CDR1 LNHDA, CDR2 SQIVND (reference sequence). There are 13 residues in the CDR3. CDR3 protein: CASSDRRASGYTF. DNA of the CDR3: TGTGCCAGTAGTGACCGCAGGGCGAGTGGCTACACCTTC.

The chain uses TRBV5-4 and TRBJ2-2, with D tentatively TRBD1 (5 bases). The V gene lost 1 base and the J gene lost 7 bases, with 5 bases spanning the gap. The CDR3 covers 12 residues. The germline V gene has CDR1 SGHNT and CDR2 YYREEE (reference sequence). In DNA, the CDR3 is TGTGCCAGCAGCTTGCAGGGCGGGGAGCTGTTTTTT. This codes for CASSLQGGELFF.

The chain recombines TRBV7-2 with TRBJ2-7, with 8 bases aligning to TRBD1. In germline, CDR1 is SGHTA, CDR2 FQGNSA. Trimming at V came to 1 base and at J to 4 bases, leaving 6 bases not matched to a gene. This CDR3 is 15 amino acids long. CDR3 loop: CASSLGQGARYEQYF. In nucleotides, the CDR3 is TGTGCCAGCAGCTTAGGCCAGGGGGCAAGGTACGAGCAGTACTTC.

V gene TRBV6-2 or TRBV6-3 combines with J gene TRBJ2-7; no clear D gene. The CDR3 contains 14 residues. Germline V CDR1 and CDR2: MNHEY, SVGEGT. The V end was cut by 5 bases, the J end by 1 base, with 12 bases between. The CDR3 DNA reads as TGTGCCAGCAGTACCCTGGACGGGTCCTACGAGCAGTACTTC. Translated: CASSTLDGSYEQYF.

In DNA form, the CDR3 reads TGTGCCAGCAGCTACCGGACAGGACGGGGGCCCATAGGGGATACGCAGTATTTT. Amino acids: CASSYRTGRGPIGDTQYF. The gene calls are TRBV11-2 and TRBJ2-3, with D possibly TRBD1 on 7 matching bases. CDR3 length: 18 residues. The V gene lost 4 bases and the J gene lost 6 bases, with 26 bases spanning the gap. Germline CDR1 reads SGHAT; CDR2 reads FQNNGV.

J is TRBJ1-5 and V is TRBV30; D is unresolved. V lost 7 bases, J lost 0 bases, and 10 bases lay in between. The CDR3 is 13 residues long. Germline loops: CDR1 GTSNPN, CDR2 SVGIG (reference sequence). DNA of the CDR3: TGTGCCTCCGGACGGGATAGCAATCAGCCCCAGCATTTT. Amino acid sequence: CASGRDSNQPQHF.

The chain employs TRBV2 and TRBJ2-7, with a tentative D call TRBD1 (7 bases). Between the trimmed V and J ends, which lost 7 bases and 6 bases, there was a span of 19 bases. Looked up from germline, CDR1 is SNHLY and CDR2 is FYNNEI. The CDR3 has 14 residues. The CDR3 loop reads CASKEEGARSEQYF. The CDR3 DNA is TGTGCCAGCAAGGAGGAGGGGGCGCGCTCCGAGCAGTACTTC.

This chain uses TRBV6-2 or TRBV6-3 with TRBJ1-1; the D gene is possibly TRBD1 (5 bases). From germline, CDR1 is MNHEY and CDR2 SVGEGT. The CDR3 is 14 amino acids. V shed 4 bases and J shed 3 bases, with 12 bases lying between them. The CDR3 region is CASSSTEGYTEAFF. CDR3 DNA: TGTGCCAGCAGTTCGACAGAGGGCTACACTGAAGCTTTCTTT.

CDR3 residues: CASSLAGDEQYF. The DNA of the CDR3 is TGTGCCAGTTCTCTAGCGGGAGACGAGCAGTACTTC. The V gene is TRBV25-1, the J gene TRBJ2-7; 10 positions agree with TRBD2. Germline loops: CDR1 MGHDK, CDR2 SYGVNS. This CDR3 is 12 amino acids long. V trimming: 9 bases; J trimming: 5 bases; junction bases outside the gene matches: 4.

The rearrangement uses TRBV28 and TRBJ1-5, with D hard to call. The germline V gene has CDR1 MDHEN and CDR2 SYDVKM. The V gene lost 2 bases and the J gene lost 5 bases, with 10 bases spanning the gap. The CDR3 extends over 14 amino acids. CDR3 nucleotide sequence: TGTGCCAGCAGTTTAGCAGGAGTGGATCAGCCCCAGCATTTT. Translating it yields CASSLAGVDQPQHF.

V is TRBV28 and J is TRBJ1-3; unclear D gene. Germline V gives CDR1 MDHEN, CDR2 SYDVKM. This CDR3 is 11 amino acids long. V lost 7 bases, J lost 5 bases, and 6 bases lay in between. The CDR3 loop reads CASTDRNTIYF. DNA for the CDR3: TGTGCCAGCACCGATAGAAACACCATATATTTT.

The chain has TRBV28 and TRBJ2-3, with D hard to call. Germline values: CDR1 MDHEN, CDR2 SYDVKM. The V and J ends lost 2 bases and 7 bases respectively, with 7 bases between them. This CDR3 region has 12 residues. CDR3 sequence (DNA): TGTGCCAGCAGTTTACCCCCCCATACGCAGTATTTT. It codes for CASSLPPHTQYF.

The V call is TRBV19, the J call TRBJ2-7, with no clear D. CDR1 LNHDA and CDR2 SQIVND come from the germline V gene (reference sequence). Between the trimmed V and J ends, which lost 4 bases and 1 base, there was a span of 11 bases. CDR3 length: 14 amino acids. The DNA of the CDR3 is TGTGCCAGTAGTAACGACGGAGAGTCCTACGAGCAGTACTTC. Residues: CASSNDGESYEQYF.

The CDR3, as DNA: TGTGCCAGCACCGTAGGGCGAGTGAACACTGAAGCTTTCTTT. Translation: CASTVGRVNTEAFF. This chain joins TRBV3-1 (or the pseudogene TRBV3-2) and TRBJ1-1; unclear D gene. Germline CDR1 reads LGHDT; CDR2 reads YNNKEL (reference sequence). The CDR3 extends over 14 amino acids. V lost 7 bases and J 0 bases, leaving 12 bases between the germline ends.

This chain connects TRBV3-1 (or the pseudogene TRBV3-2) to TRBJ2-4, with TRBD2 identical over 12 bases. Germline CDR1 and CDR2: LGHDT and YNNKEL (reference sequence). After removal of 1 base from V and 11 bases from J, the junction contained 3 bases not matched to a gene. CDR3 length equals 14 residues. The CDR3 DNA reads TGTGCCAGCAGCCAAGTCGGGACTAGCGGGCTTCAGTACTTC. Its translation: CASSQVGTSGLQYF.